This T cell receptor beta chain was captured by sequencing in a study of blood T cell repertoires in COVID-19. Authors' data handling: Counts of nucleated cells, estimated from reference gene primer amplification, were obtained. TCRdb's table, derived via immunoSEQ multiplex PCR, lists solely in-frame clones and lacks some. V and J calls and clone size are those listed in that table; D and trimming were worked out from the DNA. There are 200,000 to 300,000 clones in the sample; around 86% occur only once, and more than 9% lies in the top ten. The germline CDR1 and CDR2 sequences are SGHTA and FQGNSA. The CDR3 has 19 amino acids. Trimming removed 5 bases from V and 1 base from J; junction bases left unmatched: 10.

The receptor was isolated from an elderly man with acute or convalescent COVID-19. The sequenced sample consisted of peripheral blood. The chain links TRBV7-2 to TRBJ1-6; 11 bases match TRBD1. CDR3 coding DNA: TGTGCCAGCAGCCGGACAGGGGGCGAAGGAAGGTCCTATAATTCACCCCTCCACTTT. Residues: CASSRTGGEGRSYNSPLHF.